This T cell receptor beta chain was recovered during a study of long-term antiretroviral therapy in people with HIV. About this clone: Its antigen is as yet unknown.

Participants who had HIV were, without exception, treated in the United States. Until DNA extraction, the samples held between about 0.9-10 million cryopreserved PBMC. The CDR3 spans 16 residues. Germline CDR1 reads LGHNA; CDR2 reads YSLEER. V shed 3 bases, J shed 3 bases, and the junction held 8 bases outside the gene matches. At the survey level, the v3.0 immunoSEQ assay was run. Only in-frame clones appear in the TCRdb table, and some are missing; sequencing was by immunoSEQ multiplex PCR. The sample contains approximately 10,000 clones, about 68% of which appear only once. Study observations and caveats: Before ART, certain clones expanded, and these dominated the repertoire at all time points. The study found that diversity rose after ART but stayed below transplant donor controls.

The clonotype was recovered from a man aged 40-49 years with HIV. The chain combines TRBV4-3 with TRBJ2-7, with TRBD1 matching over 10 bases. The specimen comprised unsorted PBMCs, sampled almost 3.2 years before starting antiretroviral therapy. CDR3 bases: TGCGCCAGCAGCCAGAGCCGACAGGGGGCGAGCTACGAGCAGTACTTC. This translates into CASSQSRQGASYEQYF.